This is a list of T cell receptor beta chains from one sample in a study of cytomegalovirus exposure and HLA in healthy donors. The method was immunoSEQ multiplex PCR; TCRdb's version includes in-frame clones alone and lacks a portion of them. The profile shows roughly 280,000 clones, around two thirds of them singletons. Sequencing used PBMCs. These receptor sequences come from a female donor in good health and CMV-seronegative. The CDR3 runs from the conserved cysteine through the conserved F or W.

TRBV7-2,TRBJ1-1,CASSLQGGTEAFF
TRBV9,TRBJ2-5,CASNAGGYPQETQYF
TRBV7-2,TRBJ2-7,CASSVSSYEQYF
TRBV7-3,TRBJ2-2,CASAGDTGELFF
TRBV5-6,TRBJ2-7,CASSLGLAGGPGNEQYF
TRBV11-2,TRBJ1-2,CASSRAGYGYTF
TRBV9,TRBJ2-2,CASSGPGQGNTGELFF
TRBV20-1,TRBJ2-3,CSAKGGGTQYF
TRBV16,TRBJ2-5,CASSQSQLKETQYF
TRBV13,TRBJ2-1,CASSPQEWGHEQFF
TRBV9,TRBJ1-1,CASSGGQMNTEAFF
TRBV7-9,TRBJ2-7,CASSPSGAYEQYF
TRBV5-4,TRBJ1-2,CASSSDRGYGYTF
TRBV5-1,TRBJ2-7,CASSLGTSEGNEQYF
TRBV19,TRBJ1-5,CASSIEGGNQPQHF
TRBV30,TRBJ2-7,CAWTPGDEQYF
TRBV18,TRBJ1-1,CASSPQNTEAFF
TRBV25-1,TRBJ2-2,CASSSGQANTGELFF
TRBV6-1,TRBJ1-5,CASSDLDRGWGSNQPQHF
TRBV7-2,TRBJ2-7,CASSNELGEQYF
TRBV27,TRBJ1-1,CASSVTGPTEAFF
TRBV7-7,TRBJ2-6,CASSPTVPGSGANVLTF
TRBV7-9,TRBJ2-1,CASSSSGLAGGIIYNEQFF
TRBV5-1,TRBJ2-3,CASSLLNTQYF
TRBV19,TRBJ1-2,CASNMATYGYTF
TRBV9,TRBJ2-7,CASSASSGTGSDEQYF
TRBV6-6,TRBJ1-4,CASRNRAGNEKLFF
TRBV6-5,TRBJ2-5,CASSSELAGVETQYF
TRBV28,TRBJ2-3,CASSLLAGGPNTQYF
TRBV6-1,TRBJ2-7,CASPSDLSYEQYF
TRBV9,TRBJ2-1,CASSGGLLSSYNEQFF
TRBV18,TRBJ2-2,CASSPGTTTGGYTGELFF
TRBV5-1,TRBJ2-3,CASSFGDRGTDTQYF
TRBV27,TRBJ2-7,CASAPLAGGSYEQYF
TRBV29-1,TRBJ1-2,CSVPGQGTSYGYTF
TRBV7-9,TRBJ2-5,CSSRSDPRTAQETQYF
TRBV7-2,TRBJ2-1,CASSPTRVVNEQFF
TRBV9,TRBJ2-7,CASSVGSGGNYEQYF
TRBV10-1,TRBJ2-3,CASSEGAGSTDTQYF
TRBV19,TRBJ2-3,CASSLSVASGWVDSSTDTQYF
TRBV12-5,TRBJ1-2,CASGLDRGGVYGYTF